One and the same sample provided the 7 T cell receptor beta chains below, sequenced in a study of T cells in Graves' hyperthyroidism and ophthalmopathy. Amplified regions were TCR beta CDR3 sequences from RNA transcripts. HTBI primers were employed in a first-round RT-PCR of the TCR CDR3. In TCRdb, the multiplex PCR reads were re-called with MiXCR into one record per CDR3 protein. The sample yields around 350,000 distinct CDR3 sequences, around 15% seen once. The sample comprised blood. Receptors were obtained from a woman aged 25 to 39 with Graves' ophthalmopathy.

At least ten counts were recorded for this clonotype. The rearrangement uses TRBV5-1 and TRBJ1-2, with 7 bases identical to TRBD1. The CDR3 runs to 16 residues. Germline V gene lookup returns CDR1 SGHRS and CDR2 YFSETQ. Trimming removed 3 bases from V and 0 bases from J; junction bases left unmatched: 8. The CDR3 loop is CASSYGQALTNYGYTF. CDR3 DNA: TGCGCCAGCAGCTACGGACAGGCCCTAACTAACTATGGCTACACCTTC.

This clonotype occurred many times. CDR3 region: CASREEGEQFF. CDR3 bases: TGTGCCAGCAGGGAAGAGGGTGAGCAGTTCTTC. This chain links TRBV3-1 with TRBJ2-1; D may be TRBD2 (5 bases). The ends were cut back, 6 bases at V and 9 bases at J, with 9 bases in the middle. Germline lookup yields CDR1 LGHDT and CDR2 YNNKEL (reference sequence). The CDR3 covers 11 residues.

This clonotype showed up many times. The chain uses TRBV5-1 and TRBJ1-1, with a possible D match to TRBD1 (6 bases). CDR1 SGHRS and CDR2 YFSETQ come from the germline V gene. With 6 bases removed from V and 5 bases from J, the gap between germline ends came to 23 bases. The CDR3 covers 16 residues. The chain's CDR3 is CASKAFGGGILTEAFF. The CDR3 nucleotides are TGCGCCAGCAAAGCCTTTGGGGGGGGCATTTTGACTGAAGCTTTCTTT.

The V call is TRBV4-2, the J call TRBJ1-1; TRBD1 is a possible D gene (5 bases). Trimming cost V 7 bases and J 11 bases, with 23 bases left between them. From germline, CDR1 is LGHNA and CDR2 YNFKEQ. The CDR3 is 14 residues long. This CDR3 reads CASNKGPGPHPAFF. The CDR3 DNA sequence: TGTGCCAGCAACAAGGGGCCGGGACCCCACCCGGCTTTCTTT.

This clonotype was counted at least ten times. The CDR3 bases are TGTGCCAGCAGCCCTTCTGCAGGGACAGATACGCAGTATTTT. Protein: CASSPSAGTDTQYF. V and J are TRBV3-1 and TRBJ2-3; a weak D match, TRBD1 (5 bases). The CDR3 has 14 amino acids. V was trimmed by 4 bases and J by 3 bases, leaving 11 bases between them. CDR1 and CDR2 (germline): LGHDT, YNNKEL (reference sequence).

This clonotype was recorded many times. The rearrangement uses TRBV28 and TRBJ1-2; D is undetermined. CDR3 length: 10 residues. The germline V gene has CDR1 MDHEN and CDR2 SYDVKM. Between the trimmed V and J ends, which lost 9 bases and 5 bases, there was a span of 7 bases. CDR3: CASSQYGYTF. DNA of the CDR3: TGTGCCAGTTCTCAGTATGGCTACACCTTC.

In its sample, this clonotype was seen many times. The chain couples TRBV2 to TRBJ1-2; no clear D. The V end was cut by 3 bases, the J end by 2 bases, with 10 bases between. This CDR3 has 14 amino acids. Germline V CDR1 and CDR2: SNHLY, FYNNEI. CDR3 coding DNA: TGTGCCAGCAGTGAGACCGGAGCGAACTATGGCTACACCTTC. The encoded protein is CASSETGANYGYTF.